This T cell receptor beta chain was identified during a study of blood T cell repertoires in COVID-19. Overall study context: Sources were T cells, B-cell-depleted T cells, or PBMCs; the material itself was cDNA or gDNA.

In the original processing: Reference gene primers were amplified, and this amplification served to estimate nucleated cell counts. Using immunoSEQ multiplex PCR, the repertoire was profiled, and TCRdb retains in-frame clones only, with some absent. D and trimming come from the DNA, and the V and J calls and clone size come from that table. In the table there are 300,000 to 350,000 clones, roughly nine tenths of which are singletons. The CDR3 runs to 15 residues. The germline V gene encodes CDR1 SGHRS and CDR2 YFSETQ. V was pared by 0 bases and J by 8 bases, with 10 bases of the junction left unmatched.

Sequences were obtained from peripheral blood. This TCR was sampled from a woman aged 55-69 years with COVID-19, enrolled during active disease. The chain carries TRBV5-1 and TRBJ1-2; 7 positions agree with TRBD1. This CDR3 is CASSLEGGRLQGYTF. The CDR3 DNA is TGCGCCAGCAGCTTGGAAGGGGGCAGGCTTCAGGGCTACACCTTC.